The 8 T cell receptor beta chains presented below share a single source sample, sequenced in a study of graft-versus-host responses after intestinal transplantation. Generated by immunoSEQ multiplex PCR, the TCRdb table keeps only in-frame clones and is missing some. The sample contains fewer than 25,000 clones, about 40% of which appear only once. This material consisted of alloreactive CD4+ T cells from a mixed lymphocyte reaction culture, taken before transplantation. Regarding subset: CFSE-low proliferating T cells sorted from roughly six-day pre-transplant mixed lymphocyte reaction (GvH or HvG direction). The receptors here all came from a human patient who was an organ donor for intestinal transplantation.

The chain has TRBV11-2 and TRBJ2-7; possible D gene TRBD2, 5 bases. This CDR3 has 15 residues. Trimming pared 1 base from V and 2 bases from J, leaving 12 bases between. The germline V gene has CDR1 SGHAT and CDR2 FQNNGV. CDR3 nucleotide sequence: TGTGCCAGCAGCTTAGGACGCGGGTCCACCTACGAGCAGTACTTC. Translating it yields CASSLGRGSTYEQYF.

As DNA, the CDR3 is TGTGCCAGCAGTGTTCTTCGGGGGCCTGTAGATACGCAGTATTTT. This gives the protein CASSVLRGPVDTQYF. The chain recombines TRBV2 with TRBJ2-3; D tentatively reads TRBD1 or TRBD2 (6 bases each). Trimming left V 4 bases short and J 5 bases short, with 16 bases between. The CDR3 spans 15 residues. Germline-derived CDR1 and CDR2 are SNHLY and FYNNEI.

This clone was found once. This chain's CDR3 is CASSLTYEQYF. CDR3 bases: TGTGCCAGCAGCTTGACCTACGAGCAGTACTTC. This rearrangement joins TRBV7-2 to TRBJ2-7; D unclear. There are 11 residues in the CDR3. Trimming took off 3 bases at V and 2 bases at J, with 2 bases between the two ends. CDR1 and CDR2 (germline): SGHTA, FQGNSA.

This sequence joins TRBV18 and TRBJ1-5, with D hard to call. V was trimmed by 3 bases and J by 5 bases, leaving 8 bases between them. This CDR3 is built from 13 residues. Germline CDR1 and CDR2: KGHSH and LQKENI. The CDR3 DNA reads as TGTGCCAGCTCACCCTACCTTGATCAGCCCCAGCATTTT. It specifies CASSPYLDQPQHF.

By sample share, this clone is medium-sized. The chain links TRBV4-3 to TRBJ2-1; 7 bases line up with TRBD2. Trimming at V came to 7 bases and at J to 3 bases, leaving 15 bases not matched to a gene. The CDR3 runs to 17 residues. In germline, CDR1 is LGHNA, CDR2 YSLEER. This CDR3 reads CASTLIFGAGNYNEQFF. CDR3 DNA sequence: TGCGCCAGCACACTCATATTCGGAGCGGGAAACTACAATGAGCAGTTCTTC.

The V call is TRBV28, the J call TRBJ2-1; a weak D match, TRBD2 (6 bases). From germline, CDR1 is MDHEN and CDR2 SYDVKM. Trimming left V 2 bases short and J 2 bases short, with 13 bases between. The CDR3 is made up of 16 amino acids. CDR3 DNA sequence: TGTGCCAGCAGTTTAGGCCCCGGGGGAACCTACAATGAGCAGTTCTTC. Its translation: CASSLGPGGTYNEQFF.

This clone has more than one count but fewer than ten. This rearrangement joins TRBV7-2 to TRBJ1-1; D call uncertain. This CDR3 spans 12 amino acids. The germline V gene encodes CDR1 SGHTA and CDR2 FQGNSA. Trimming shortened V by 3 bases and J by 3 bases, and 5 bases separated the two germline ends. Written as DNA, the CDR3 is TGTGCCAGCAGCTTGAGCGACACTGAAGCTTTCTTT. The encoded protein is CASSLSDTEAFF.

This clone was observed a few times. This sequence joins TRBV6-1 and TRBJ2-7, with 7 bases lining up with TRBD2. CDR3 length: 14 amino acids. V was pared by 3 bases and J by 1 base, with 3 bases of the junction left unmatched. CDR1 MNHNS and CDR2 SASEGT come from the germline V gene. CDR3 sequence reads: CASSEGGFSYEQYF. The CDR3 DNA reads as TGTGCCAGCAGTGAGGGAGGGTTTTCCTACGAGCAGTACTTC.